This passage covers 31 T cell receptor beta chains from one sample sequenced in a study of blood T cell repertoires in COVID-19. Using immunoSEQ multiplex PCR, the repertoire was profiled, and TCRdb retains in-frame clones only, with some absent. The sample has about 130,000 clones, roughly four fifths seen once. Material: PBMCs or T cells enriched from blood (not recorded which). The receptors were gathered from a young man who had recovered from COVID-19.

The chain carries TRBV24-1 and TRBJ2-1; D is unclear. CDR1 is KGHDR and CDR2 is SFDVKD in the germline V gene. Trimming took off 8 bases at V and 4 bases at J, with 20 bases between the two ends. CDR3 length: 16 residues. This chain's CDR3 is CATNRLRTQRYNEQFF. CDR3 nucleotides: TGTGCCACCAACCGACTTCGTACCCAGAGATACAATGAGCAGTTCTTC.

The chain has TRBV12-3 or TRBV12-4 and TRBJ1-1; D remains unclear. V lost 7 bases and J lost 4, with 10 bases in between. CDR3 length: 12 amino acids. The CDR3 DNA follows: TGTGCCAGCACCCCAGGCCTCACTGAAGCTTTCTTT. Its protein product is CASTPGLTEAFF.

The CDR3 coding sequence is TGCGCCAGCGGGCGGCAGGGTGGTCCTCCAGATACGCAGTATTTT. Amino acids: CASGRQGGPPDTQYF. This rearrangement joins TRBV5-1 to TRBJ2-3, with D perhaps TRBD1 (5 bases). The V end was cut by 7 bases, the J end by 4 bases, with 19 bases between. The CDR3 is made up of 15 amino acids. The germline gives CDR1 SGHRS, CDR2 YFSETQ.

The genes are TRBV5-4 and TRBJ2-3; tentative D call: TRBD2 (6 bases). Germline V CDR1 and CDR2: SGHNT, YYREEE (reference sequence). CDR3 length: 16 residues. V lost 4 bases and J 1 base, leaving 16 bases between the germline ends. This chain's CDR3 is CASSVGGPLRTDTQYF. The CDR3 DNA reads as TGTGCCAGCAGCGTCGGGGGACCACTACGCACAGATACGCAGTATTTT.

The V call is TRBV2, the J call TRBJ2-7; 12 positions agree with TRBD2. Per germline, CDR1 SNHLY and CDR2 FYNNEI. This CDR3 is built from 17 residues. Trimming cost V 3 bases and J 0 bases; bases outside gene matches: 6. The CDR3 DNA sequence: TGTGCCAGCAGTGATGGACTAGCGGGGCGAAACTCCTACGAGCAGTACTTC. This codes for CASSDGLAGRNSYEQYF.

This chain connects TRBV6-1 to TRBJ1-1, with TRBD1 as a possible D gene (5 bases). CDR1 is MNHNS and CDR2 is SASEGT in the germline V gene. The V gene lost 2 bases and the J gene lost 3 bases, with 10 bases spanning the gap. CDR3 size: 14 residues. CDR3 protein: CASSERLGDTEAFF. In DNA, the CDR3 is TGTGCCAGCAGTGAAAGGCTAGGGGACACTGAAGCTTTCTTT.

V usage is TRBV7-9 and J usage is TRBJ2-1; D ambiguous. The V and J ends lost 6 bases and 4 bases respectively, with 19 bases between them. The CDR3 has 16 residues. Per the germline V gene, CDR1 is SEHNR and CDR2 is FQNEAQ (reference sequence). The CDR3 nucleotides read TGTGCCAGCAGTTCCAATGCAGCGAGCCGATACAATGAGCAGTTCTTC. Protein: CASSSNAASRYNEQFF.

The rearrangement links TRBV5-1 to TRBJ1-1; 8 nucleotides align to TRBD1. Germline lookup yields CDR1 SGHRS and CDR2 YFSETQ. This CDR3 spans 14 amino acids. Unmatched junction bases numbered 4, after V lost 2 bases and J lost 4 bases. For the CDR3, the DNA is TGCGCCAGCAGCTTCTCAGGGGGCGGCACTGAAGCTTTCTTT. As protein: CASSFSGGGTEAFF.

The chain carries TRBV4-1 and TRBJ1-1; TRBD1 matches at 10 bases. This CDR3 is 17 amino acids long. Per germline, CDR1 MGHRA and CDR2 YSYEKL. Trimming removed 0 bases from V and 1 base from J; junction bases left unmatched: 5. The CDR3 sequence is CASSQDWDRGGNTEAFF. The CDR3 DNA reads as TGCGCCAGCAGCCAAGATTGGGACAGGGGAGGGAACACTGAAGCTTTCTTT.

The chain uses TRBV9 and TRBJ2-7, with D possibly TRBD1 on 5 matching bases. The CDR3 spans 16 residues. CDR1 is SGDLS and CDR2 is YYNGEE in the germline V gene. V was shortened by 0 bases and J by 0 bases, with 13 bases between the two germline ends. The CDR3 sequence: CASSVAADIRSYEQYF. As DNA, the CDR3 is TGTGCCAGCAGCGTAGCTGCGGACATCCGCTCCTACGAGCAGTACTTC.

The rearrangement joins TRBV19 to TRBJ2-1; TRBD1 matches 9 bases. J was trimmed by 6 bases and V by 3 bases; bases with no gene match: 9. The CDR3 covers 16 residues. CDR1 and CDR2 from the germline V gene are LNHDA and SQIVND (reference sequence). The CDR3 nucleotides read TGTGCCAGTAGTATGATAACGGGACAGGGTATCAATGAGCAGTTCTTC. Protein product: CASSMITGQGINEQFF. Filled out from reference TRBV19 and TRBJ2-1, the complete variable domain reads DGGITQSPKYLFRKEGQNVTLSCEQNLNHDAMYWYRQDPGQGLRLIYYSQIVNDFQKGDIAEGYSVSREKKESFPLTVTSAQKNPTAFYLCASSMITGQGINEQFFGPGTRLTVL.

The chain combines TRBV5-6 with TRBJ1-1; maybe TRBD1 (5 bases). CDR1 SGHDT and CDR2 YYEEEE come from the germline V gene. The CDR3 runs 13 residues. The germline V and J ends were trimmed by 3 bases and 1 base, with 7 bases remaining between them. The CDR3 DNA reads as TGTGCCAGCAGCTGGGGCCCGAACACTGAAGCTTTCTTT. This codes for CASSWGPNTEAFF.

The CDR3 is CASSHYRDRDDNEQFF. CDR3 nucleotide sequence: TGCGCCAGCAGCCATTACCGGGACAGGGACGACAATGAGCAGTTCTTC. The J gene is TRBJ2-1, the V gene TRBV4-1; 9 bases map to TRBD1. Germline-derived CDR1 and CDR2 are MGHRA and YSYEKL. CDR3 length: 16 amino acids. Trimming took 3 bases from V and 5 from J; bases not matched to a gene: 8.

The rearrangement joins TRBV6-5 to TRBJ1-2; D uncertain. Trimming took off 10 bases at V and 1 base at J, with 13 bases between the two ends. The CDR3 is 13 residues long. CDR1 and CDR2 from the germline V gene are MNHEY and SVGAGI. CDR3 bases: TGTGCCACCAGAAGAGGCGGTAACTATGGCTACACCTTC. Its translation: CATRRGGNYGYTF.

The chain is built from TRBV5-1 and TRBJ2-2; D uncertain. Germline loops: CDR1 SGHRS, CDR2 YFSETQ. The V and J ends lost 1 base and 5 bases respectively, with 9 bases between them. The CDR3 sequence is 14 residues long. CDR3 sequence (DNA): TGCGCCAGCAGCTTGTCCGAGTTGACCGGGGAGCTGTTTTTT. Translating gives CASSLSELTGELFF.

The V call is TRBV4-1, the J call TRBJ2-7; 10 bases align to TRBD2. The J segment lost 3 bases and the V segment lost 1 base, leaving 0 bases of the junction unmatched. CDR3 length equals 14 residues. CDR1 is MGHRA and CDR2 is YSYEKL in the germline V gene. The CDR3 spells CASSQGTSGYEQYF. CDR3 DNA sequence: TGCGCCAGCAGCCAAGGGACTAGCGGCTACGAGCAGTACTTC.

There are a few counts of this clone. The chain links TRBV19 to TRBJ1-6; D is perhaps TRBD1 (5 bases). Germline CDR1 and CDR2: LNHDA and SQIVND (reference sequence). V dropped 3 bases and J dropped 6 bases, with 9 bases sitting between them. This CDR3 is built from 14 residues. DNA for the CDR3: TGTGCCAGTAGTATGGGACTAGGTAATTCACCCCTCCACTTT. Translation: CASSMGLGNSPLHF.

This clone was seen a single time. CDR3 sequence reads: CASSSTPRTANYGYTF. CDR3 sequence (DNA): TGTGCCAGTAGTTCCACCCCAAGGACAGCCAACTATGGCTACACCTTC. The rearrangement joins TRBV19 to TRBJ1-2; D may be TRBD1 (6 bases). In germline, CDR1 is LNHDA, CDR2 SQIVND (reference sequence). Trimming removed 5 bases from V and 2 bases from J, with 18 bases in between. This CDR3 is built from 16 residues.

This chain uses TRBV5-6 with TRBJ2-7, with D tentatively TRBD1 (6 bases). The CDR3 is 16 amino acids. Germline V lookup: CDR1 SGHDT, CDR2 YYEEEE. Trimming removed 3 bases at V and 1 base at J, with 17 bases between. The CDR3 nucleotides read TGTGCCAGCAGCTCACCCAGGGGATCTAAGTCCTACGAGCAGTACGTC. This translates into CASSSPRGSKSYEQYV.

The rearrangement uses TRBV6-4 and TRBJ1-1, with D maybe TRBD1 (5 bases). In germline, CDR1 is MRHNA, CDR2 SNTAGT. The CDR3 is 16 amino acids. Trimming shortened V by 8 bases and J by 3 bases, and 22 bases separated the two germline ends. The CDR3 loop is CASDEGRIWRHTEAFF. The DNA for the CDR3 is TGTGCCAGCGATGAGGGGAGGATCTGGCGGCACACTGAAGCTTTCTTT.

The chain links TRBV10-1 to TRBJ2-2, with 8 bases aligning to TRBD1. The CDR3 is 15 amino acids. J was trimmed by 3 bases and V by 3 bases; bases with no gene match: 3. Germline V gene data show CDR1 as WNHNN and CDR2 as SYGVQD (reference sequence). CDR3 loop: CASSDRGLHTGELFF. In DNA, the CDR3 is TGCGCCAGCAGTGACAGGGGGCTACACACCGGGGAGCTGTTTTTT.

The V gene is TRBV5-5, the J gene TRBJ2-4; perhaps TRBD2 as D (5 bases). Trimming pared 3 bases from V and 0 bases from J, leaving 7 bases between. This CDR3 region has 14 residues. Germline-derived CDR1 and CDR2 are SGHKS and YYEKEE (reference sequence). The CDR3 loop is CASSSGIAKNIQYF. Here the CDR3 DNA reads TGTGCCAGCAGCTCGGGAATAGCCAAAAACATTCAGTACTTC.

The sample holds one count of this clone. The CDR3 sequence: CASSLVAGGPIYEQYF. The CDR3 bases are TGTGCCAGCAGCTTGGTAGCGGGAGGGCCAATATACGAGCAGTACTTC. The rearrangement links TRBV5-4 to TRBJ2-7, with 11 bases identical to TRBD2. The germline V gene encodes CDR1 SGHNT and CDR2 YYREEE (reference sequence). CDR3 size: 16 residues. Trimming at V came to 0 bases and at J to 4 bases, leaving 6 bases not matched to a gene.

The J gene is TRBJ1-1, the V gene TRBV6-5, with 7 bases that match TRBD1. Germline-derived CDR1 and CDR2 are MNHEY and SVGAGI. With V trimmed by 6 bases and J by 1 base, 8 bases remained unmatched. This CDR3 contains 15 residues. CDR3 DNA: TGTGCCAGCAGAACAGGGGATCTAGAGAACACTGAAGCTTTCTTT. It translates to CASRTGDLENTEAFF.

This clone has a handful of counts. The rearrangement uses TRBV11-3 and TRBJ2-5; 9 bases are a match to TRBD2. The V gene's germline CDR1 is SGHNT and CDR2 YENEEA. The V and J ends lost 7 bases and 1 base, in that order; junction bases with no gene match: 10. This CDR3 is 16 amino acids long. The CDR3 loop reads CASTTHSGGVQETQYF. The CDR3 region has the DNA TGTGCCAGCACCACCCATAGCGGGGGAGTCCAAGAGACCCAGTACTTC.

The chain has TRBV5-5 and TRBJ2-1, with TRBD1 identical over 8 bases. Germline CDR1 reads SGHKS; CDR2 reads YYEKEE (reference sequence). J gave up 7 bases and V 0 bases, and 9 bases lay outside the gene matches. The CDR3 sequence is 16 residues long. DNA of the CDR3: TGTGCCAGCAGCTTGGAAGAGGGCAGGGGGCGGAATGAGCAGTTCTTC. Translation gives CASSLEEGRGRNEQFF.

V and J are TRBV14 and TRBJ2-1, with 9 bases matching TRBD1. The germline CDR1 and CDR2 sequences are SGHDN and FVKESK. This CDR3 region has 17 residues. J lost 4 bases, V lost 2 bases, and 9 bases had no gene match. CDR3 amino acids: CASSQKNGDRAYNEQFF. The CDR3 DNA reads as TGTGCCAGCAGCCAAAAAAACGGGGACAGGGCGTACAATGAGCAGTTCTTC. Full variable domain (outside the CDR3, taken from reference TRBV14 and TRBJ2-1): EAGVTQFPSHSVIEKGQTVTLRCDPISGHDNLYWYRRVMGKEIKFLLHFVKESKQDESGMPNNRFLAERTGGTYSTLKVQPAELEDSGVYFCASSQKNGDRAYNEQFFGPGTRLTVL.

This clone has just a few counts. This chain's CDR3 is CATSDRENYGYTF. The CDR3 bases are TGTGCCACCAGTGATCGGGAGAACTATGGCTACACCTTC. The chain combines TRBV24-1 with TRBJ1-2; no firm D call. V was clipped by 3 bases and J by 2 bases, with 6 bases between them. Germline V lookup: CDR1 KGHDR, CDR2 SFDVKD. This CDR3 is 13 amino acids long.

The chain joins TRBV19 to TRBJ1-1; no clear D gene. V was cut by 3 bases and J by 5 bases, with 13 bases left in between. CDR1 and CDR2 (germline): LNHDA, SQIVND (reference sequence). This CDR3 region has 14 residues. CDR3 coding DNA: TGTGCCAGTAGTATTTTTCAATCGGGTACTGAAGCTTTCTTT. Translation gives CASSIFQSGTEAFF.

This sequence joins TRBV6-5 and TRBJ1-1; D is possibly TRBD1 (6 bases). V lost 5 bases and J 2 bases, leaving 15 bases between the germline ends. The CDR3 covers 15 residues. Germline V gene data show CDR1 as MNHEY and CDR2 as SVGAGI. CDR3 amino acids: CASSLRGGDNTEAFF. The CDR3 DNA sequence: TGTGCCAGCAGTCTCAGGGGTGGGGATAACACTGAAGCTTTCTTT.

CDR3 bases: TGTGCCACCGCCGACAGAGAAGGGAATGAGCAGTTCTTC. It yields the protein CATADREGNEQFF. The chain uses TRBV24-1 and TRBJ2-1, with D maybe TRBD1 (5 bases). Looked up from germline, CDR1 is KGHDR and CDR2 is SFDVKD. Trimming shortened V by 9 bases and J by 7 bases, and 15 bases separated the two germline ends. This CDR3 is 13 amino acids long.